The rows below give T cell receptor beta chains drawn from one sample of a study of blood T cell repertoires in COVID-19. Assay used: immunoSEQ multiplex PCR; TCRdb lists only in-frame clones, some missing. The sample lists fewer than 250,000 clones, less than 85% seen once, with over 10% in the top ten. Sequencing input: peripheral blood. The origin of the receptors is a woman between 50 and 59 years old with acute or convalescent COVID-19. The CDR3 runs from the conserved cysteine through the conserved F or W. The order of the fields is V gene, J gene, D gene, clone size, CDR3 DNA, CDR3 protein. The D gene is left open where the match is weak. Rows give clone size only sometimes, using once, few, many, or a class for an expanded clone.

TRBV6-5	TRBJ2-7	-	-	TGTGCCAGCATTCGGACTGCTAACGAGCAGTACTTC	CASIRTANEQYF
TRBV11-2	TRBJ2-7	-	-	TGTGCCAGCAGCTTAGGCGTTTATACAGGGACCTCCTACGAGCAGTACTTC	CASSLGVYTGTSYEQYF
TRBV6-5	TRBJ1-1	-	few	TGTGCCAGCAGTTACTCCTACACGGGTACGAACACTGAAGCTTTCTTT	CASSYSYTGTNTEAFF
TRBV6-5	TRBJ1-2	TRBD1	-	TGTGCCAGCAAAGGAGCAGGGGGCGACGGTTATGGCTACACCTTC	CASKGAGGDGYGYTF
TRBV19	TRBJ1-2	-	-	TGTGCCGTTACCAGCGGGCTCTATGGCTACACCTTC	CAVTSGLYGYTF
TRBV7-2	TRBJ1-1	-	once	TGTGCCAGCAGCTCAACTCCGGGACTCACTGAAGCTTTCTTT	CASSSTPGLTEAFF
TRBV7-6	TRBJ2-3	TRBD2	once	TGTGCCAGCAGCCCACTCGGGACTAGCGGAGCCAATACGCAGTATTTT	CASSPLGTSGANTQYF
TRBV27	TRBJ1-5	TRBD1	once	TGTGCCAGCAGTTCGACGGGACAGGGTTTTAGCAATCAGCCCCAGCATTTT	CASSSTGQGFSNQPQHF
TRBV11-2	TRBJ1-6	TRBD1	-	TGTGCCAGCAGCTCGGGACAGGCGGGTTCACCCCTCCACTTT	CASSSGQAGSPLHF
TRBV6-5	TRBJ1-2	-	-	TGTGCCAGCAGTAAGACAGGCGATTATGGCTACACCTTC	CASSKTGDYGYTF
TRBV28	TRBJ1-1	-	-	TGTGCCAGCAGTTCCCCCAGGGCAGGGAACACTGAAGCTTTCTTT	CASSSPRAGNTEAFF
TRBV30	TRBJ1-3	TRBD1	-	TGTGCCTGGACTAAAAATTCAGGGGGTAGTCGAAACACCATATATTTT	CAWTKNSGGSRNTIYF
TRBV30	TRBJ2-6	TRBD1	-	TGTGCCTGGGAACAGGGGGTCCTCTCTGGGGCCAACGTCCTGACTTTC	CAWEQGVLSGANVLTF
TRBV30	TRBJ1-2	-	-	TGTGCCTGGAGCTCCGCGACGGGTGGGAACTATGGCTACACCTTC	CAWSSATGGNYGYTF
TRBV30	TRBJ1-4	-	-	TGTGCCTGGAGGCCCCCAGCGGGGGTGACTAATGAAAAACTGTTTTTT	CAWRPPAGVTNEKLFF
TRBV5-1	TRBJ1-1	TRBD1	-	TGCGCCAGCAGCGGTTGGACAGGGTTGGCGAACACTGAAGCTTTCTTT	CASSGWTGLANTEAFF
TRBV24-1	TRBJ2-7	TRBD1	-	TGTGCCACCAGTGATAGAACCGGGACAGCCTACGAGCAGTACTTC	CATSDRTGTAYEQYF
TRBV19	TRBJ2-1	TRBD2	-	TGTGCCAGTACCTGGCGGGGGGGGTCAAATGAGCAGTTCTTC	CASTWRGGSNEQFF
TRBV9	TRBJ1-1	TRBD1	-	TGTGCCAGCAGCGTAGCACAGGGGCGGAAAGCTTTCTTT	CASSVAQGRKAFF
TRBV4-3	TRBJ1-2	-	few	TGCGCCAGCAGCCAAGATTGGAGTTCCTATGGCTACACCTTC	CASSQDWSSYGYTF
TRBV18	TRBJ1-4	TRBD1	-	TGTGCCAGCTCACCCGGGACAGGCCGGGAAAAACTGTTTTTT	CASSPGTGREKLFF
TRBV7-8	TRBJ2-5	TRBD2	once	TGTGCCAGCAGCTTAGACGGGAGGGGGATAGAGACCCAGTACTTC	CASSLDGRGIETQYF
TRBV13	TRBJ2-1	TRBD2	-	TGTGCCAGCAGTGGGGGGGTGGATGAGCAGTTCTTC	CASSGGVDEQFF
TRBV4-2	TRBJ2-7	-	once	TGTGCCAGCAGCCAAGATCGTCAGACCCCCCCTAGGGAGCAGTACTTC	CASSQDRQTPPREQYF
TRBV7-2	TRBJ1-5	-	once	TGTGCCAGCAGCTTAGAGACAGGCAATCAGCCCCAGCATTTT	CASSLETGNQPQHF
TRBV6-2/TRBV6-3	TRBJ1-2	-	-	TGTGCCAGCAGTTATGACAGACTCAACTATGGCTACACCTTC	CASSYDRLNYGYTF
TRBV29-1	TRBJ1-6	-	few	-	CSVRARVESPLHF
TRBV6-5	TRBJ1-1	-	once	TGTGCCAGCCGAGTAAACACTGAAGCTTTCTTT	CASRVNTEAFF
TRBV11-2	TRBJ2-7	-	-	TGTGCCAGCAGTAGGTGGCAGGGTAATAGTTACGAGCAGTACTTC	CASSRWQGNSYEQYF
TRBV19	TRBJ2-2	TRBD1	-	TGTGCCAGTAGGGTGACAGGGGGCGGCGCCGGGGAGCTGTTTTTT	CASRVTGGGAGELFF
TRBV6-2/TRBV6-3	TRBJ2-3	TRBD1	-	TGTGCCAGCAGTTTTACAGGGGAAAGAACGAGGGCGGGCACCCGCGATACGCAGTATTTT	CASSFTGERTRAGTRDTQYF
TRBV6-1	TRBJ2-7	-	-	TGTGCCAGCAGTGATGCCCCTAGACCCTACGAGCAGTACTTC	CASSDAPRPYEQYF
TRBV28	TRBJ2-3	-	once	TGTGCCAGCAGTTCACACGACCGGGACCCAGGGGGGAGAGATACGCAGTATTTT	CASSSHDRDPGGRDTQYF
TRBV19	TRBJ2-4	TRBD1	-	TGTGCCAGTGGCCCAGGGGGTGACAAAAACATTCAGTACTTC	CASGPGGDKNIQYF
TRBV5-1	TRBJ2-2	-	-	TGCGCCAGCAGCCCAGCGCAGAGGAACACCGGGGAGCTGTTTTTT	CASSPAQRNTGELFF
TRBV19	TRBJ2-7	-	-	TGTGCCAGTAGGCCTGAGGTGGCTAGTTCCTACGAGCAGTACTTC	CASRPEVASSYEQYF